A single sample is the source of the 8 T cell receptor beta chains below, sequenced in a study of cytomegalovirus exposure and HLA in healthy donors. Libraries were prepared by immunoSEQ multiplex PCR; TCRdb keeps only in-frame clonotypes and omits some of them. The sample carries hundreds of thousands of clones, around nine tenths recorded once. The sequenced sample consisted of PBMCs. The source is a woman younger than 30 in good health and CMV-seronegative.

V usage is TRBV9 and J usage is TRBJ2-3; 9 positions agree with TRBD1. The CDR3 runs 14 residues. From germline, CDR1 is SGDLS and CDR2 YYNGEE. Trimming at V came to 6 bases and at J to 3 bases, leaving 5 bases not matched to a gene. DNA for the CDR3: TGTGCCAGCAACTCACAGGGGGCAACAGATACGCAGTATTTT. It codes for CASNSQGATDTQYF.

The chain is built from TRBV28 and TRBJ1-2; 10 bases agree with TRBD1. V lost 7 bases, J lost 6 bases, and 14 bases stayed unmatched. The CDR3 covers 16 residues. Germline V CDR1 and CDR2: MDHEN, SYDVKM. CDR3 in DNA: TGTGCCAGCAACACTCCCCGGGACAGGGGCATCGATGGCTACACCTTC. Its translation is CASNTPRDRGIDGYTF.

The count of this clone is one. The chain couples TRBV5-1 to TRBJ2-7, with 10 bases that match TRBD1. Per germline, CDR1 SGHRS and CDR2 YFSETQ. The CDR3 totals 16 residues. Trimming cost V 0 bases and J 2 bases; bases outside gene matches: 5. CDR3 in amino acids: CASSLVRDRGTYEQYF. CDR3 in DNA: TGCGCCAGCAGCTTGGTCCGGGACAGGGGAACCTACGAGCAGTACTTC.

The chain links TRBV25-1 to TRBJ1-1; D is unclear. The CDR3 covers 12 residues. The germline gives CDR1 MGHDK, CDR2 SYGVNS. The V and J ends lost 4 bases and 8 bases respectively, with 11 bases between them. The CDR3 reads CASSVPGGEAFF. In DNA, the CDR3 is TGTGCCAGCAGTGTCCCAGGAGGAGAAGCTTTCTTT.

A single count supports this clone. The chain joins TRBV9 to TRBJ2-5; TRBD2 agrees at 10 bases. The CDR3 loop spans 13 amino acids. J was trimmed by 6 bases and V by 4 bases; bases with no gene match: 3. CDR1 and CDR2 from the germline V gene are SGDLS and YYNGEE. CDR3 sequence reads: CASSPGLAKTQYF. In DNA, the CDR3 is TGTGCCAGCAGCCCGGGACTAGCGAAGACCCAGTACTTC.

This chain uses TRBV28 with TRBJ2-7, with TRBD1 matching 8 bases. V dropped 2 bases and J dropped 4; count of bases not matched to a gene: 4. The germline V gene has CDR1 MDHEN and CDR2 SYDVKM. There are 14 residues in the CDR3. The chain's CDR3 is CASSLQGQGYEQYF. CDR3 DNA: TGTGCCAGCAGTTTACAAGGACAGGGATACGAGCAGTACTTC.

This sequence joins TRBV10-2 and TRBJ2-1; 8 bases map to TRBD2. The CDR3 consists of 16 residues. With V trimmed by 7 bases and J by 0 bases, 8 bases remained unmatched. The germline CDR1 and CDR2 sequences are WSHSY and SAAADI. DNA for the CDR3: TGCGCCAGCATAGGTACTAGCGGCCTCTCCTACAATGAGCAGTTCTTC. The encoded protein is CASIGTSGLSYNEQFF.

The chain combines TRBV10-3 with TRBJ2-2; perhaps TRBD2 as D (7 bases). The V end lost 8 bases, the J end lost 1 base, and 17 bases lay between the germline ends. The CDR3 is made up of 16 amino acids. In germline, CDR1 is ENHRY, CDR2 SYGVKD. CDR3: CAISERDKRNTGELFF. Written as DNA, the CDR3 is TGTGCCATCTCAGAGCGGGACAAGAGGAACACCGGGGAGCTGTTTTTT.